The subject of this entry is one T cell receptor beta chain. The record originates from a study of radiotherapy plus CTLA-4 blockade in lung cancer. Germline-derived CDR1 and CDR2 are SGHTA and FQGNSA. The CDR3 covers 12 residues. V was shortened by 0 bases and J by 7 bases, with 6 bases between the two germline ends. TCRdb keeps only in-frame clones here, not all; method: immunoSEQ multiplex PCR. Of tens of thousands of clones in the sample, around 87% were seen once. The sample was peripheral blood, taken from a patient treated with radiotherapy plus ipilimumab. The rearrangement joins TRBV7-2 to TRBJ2-5; maybe TRBD2 (6 bases). This sequence originates from a human donor with non-small cell lung cancer that progressed on radiotherapy plus ipilimumab. CDR3: CASSLAGGTQYF. The CDR3 DNA sequence: TGTGCCAGCAGCTTAGCGGGGGGGACCCAGTACTTC.